The clone carrying this T cell receptor beta chain occurred a few times. The antigen remains undetermined. The treatment is: approximately nine-day PBMC culture with coronavirus spike peptide pools or control peptides (ViraFEST assay). Peptide-pool expansion of antigen-specific T cells preceded TCR sequencing in ViraFEST. CDR1 and CDR2 (germline): WNHNN, SYGVQD (reference sequence). The CDR3 consists of 13 residues. The V gene lost 7 bases and the J gene lost 1 base, with 10 bases spanning the gap. Sequenced with the Oncomine TCR Beta short-read assay was DNA taken from cultured CD4+ T cells. In TCRdb, the PCR reads were re-called with MiXCR into one record per CDR3 protein. The sample lists approximately 9,500 distinct CDR3 sequences, 30% occurring once. The data stem from a study of vaccination and CD4 T cells after COVID-19. Study-level information: The makeup of the convalescents was six males and four females, two of them Hispanic.

The sequence was collected from a human donor who had recovered from COVID-19. J is TRBJ1-1 and V is TRBV10-1, with D possibly being TRBD1 (6 bases). The sequencing used CD4+ T cells from blood, cultured in vitro, collected after SARS-CoV-2 vaccination. For the CDR3, the DNA is TGCGCCAGCACCCGAGGGGGGAACACTGAAGCTTTCTTT. Protein: CASTRGGNTEAFF.